This TCR beta chain was recovered during a study of shared clonotypes between healthy human individuals. Germline V gene sequence: CDR1 SNHLY, CDR2 FYNNEI. This CDR3 has 15 residues. Unmatched junction bases numbered 6, after V lost 9 bases and J lost 0 bases. Using immunoSEQ multiplex PCR, the repertoire was profiled, and TCRdb retains in-frame clones only, with some absent. The sample includes 2 million to 2.5 million clones, approximately 96% seen only once; the top ten take 0.1% to 0.15%. The sequence derives from a man between 18 and 35 years old in good health. The specimen was naive CD4+ T cells sorted from blood. Subset noted: CD45RA+ positively selected. V and J are TRBV2 and TRBJ2-7; 12 bases align to TRBD2. The chain's CDR3 is CASGLAGSSSYEQYF. The CDR3 bases are TGTGCCAGTGGACTAGCGGGGTCCAGCTCCTACGAGCAGTACTTC.